Below, 11 T cell receptor beta chains from the same sample are listed, as sequenced in a study of shared clonotypes between healthy human individuals. Profiling relied on immunoSEQ multiplex PCR, and the TCRdb table lists in-frame clones only, not all of them. The data show about half a million clones, about four fifths seen once. The source material was PBMCs. These receptors were obtained from a woman aged 40 to 50 in good health. Some clones in this sample may be carry-over from other donors' samples.

The chain uses TRBV19 and TRBJ2-7; D call uncertain. The CDR3 spans 14 residues. V gave up 3 bases and J gave up 2 bases, with 11 bases separating them. Looked up from germline, CDR1 is LNHDA and CDR2 is SQIVND (reference sequence). This CDR3 reads CASSILGKTYEQYF. CDR3 sequence (DNA): TGTGCCAGTAGTATTTTGGGTAAGACCTACGAGCAGTACTTC.

The chain links TRBV2 to TRBJ2-3; TRBD1 agrees at 7 bases. Germline V gene data show CDR1 as SNHLY and CDR2 as FYNNEI. There are 15 residues in the CDR3. J lost 0 bases, V lost 5 bases, and 5 bases had no gene match. The CDR3 DNA follows: TGTGCCAGCAGTAGCCCGGGACAGAGCACAGATACGCAGTATTTT. Translating it yields CASSSPGQSTDTQYF.

This chain connects TRBV7-8 to TRBJ1-5, with 7 bases matching TRBD1. The V gene end was trimmed by 5 bases and the J gene end by 0 bases; junction bases not matched to a gene: 4. This CDR3 has 15 residues. Germline CDR1 is SGHVS and CDR2 is FQNEAQ. CDR3 nucleotide sequence: TGTGCCAGCAGCCACAGGGGCTATAGCAATCAGCCCCAGCATTTT. This sequence encodes CASSHRGYSNQPQHF.

In DNA, the CDR3 is TGTGCCAGCAGTTACGGACGGAACTACTACAATGAGCAGTTCTTC. Translation: CASSYGRNYYNEQFF. The chain has TRBV6-6 and TRBJ2-1; D is undetermined. There are 15 residues in the CDR3. Germline CDR1 MNHNY, CDR2 SVGAGI (reference sequence). V shed 2 bases and J shed 3 bases, with 11 bases lying between them.

The chain has TRBV28 and TRBJ2-7; D possibly corresponds to TRBD1 (5 bases). CDR1 and CDR2 from the germline V gene are MDHEN and SYDVKM. CDR3 length: 14 amino acids. V was cut by 4 bases and J by 5 bases, with 15 bases left in between. CDR3 protein: CASSYSPGAHEQYF. The CDR3 bases are TGTGCCAGCAGTTACAGCCCTGGGGCTCACGAGCAGTACTTC.

The chain recombines TRBV28 with TRBJ2-7; 7 bases line up with TRBD1. Germline trimming cut 5 bases from V and 4 bases from J; bases unmatched to any gene: 8. CDR1 and CDR2 from the germline V gene are MDHEN and SYDVKM. The CDR3 is made up of 14 amino acids. CDR3 amino acids: CASSTGTDLYEQYF. Written as DNA, the CDR3 is TGTGCCAGCAGTACCGGGACAGATCTTTACGAGCAGTACTTC.

The chain couples TRBV5-4 to TRBJ2-7, with D possibly being TRBD1 or TRBD2 (5 bases each). Germline CDR1 is SGHNT and CDR2 is YYREEE (reference sequence). The CDR3 totals 11 residues. V lost 4 bases and J 6 bases, leaving 8 bases between the germline ends. The chain's CDR3 is CASSPGREQYF. CDR3 DNA sequence: TGTGCCAGCAGCCCGGGGCGCGAGCAGTACTTC.

V and J are TRBV7-9 and TRBJ2-1; no definite D call. CDR3 length: 15 residues. The germline V and J ends were trimmed by 5 bases and 0 bases, with 11 bases remaining between them. Germline V lookup: CDR1 SEHNR, CDR2 FQNEAQ (reference sequence). The CDR3 region is CASSTDSSSYNEQFF. The CDR3 nucleotides are TGTGCCAGCAGCACCGACTCTAGCTCCTACAATGAGCAGTTCTTC.

J is TRBJ1-5 and V is TRBV6-5; D perhaps matches TRBD1 (5 bases). Germline V gene lookup returns CDR1 MNHEY and CDR2 SVGAGI. CDR3 size: 13 residues. Trimming took off 0 bases at V and 7 bases at J, with 7 bases between the two ends. The CDR3 DNA follows: TGTGCCAGCAGTTACTCGGGGGAGCAGCCCCAGCATTTT. Translating it yields CASSYSGEQPQHF.

V is TRBV7-3 and J is TRBJ2-2; D remains ambiguous. V was cut by 2 bases and J by 7 bases, with 14 bases left in between. Looked up from germline, CDR1 is SGHTA and CDR2 is FQGTGA. The CDR3 is 15 amino acids. The CDR3 loop reads CASSLSGGPGGELFF. CDR3 nucleotides: TGTGCCAGCAGCTTATCAGGCGGCCCTGGCGGGGAGCTGTTTTTT.

In its sample, this clone was seen once. It is unclear where the CDR3 begins or ends on the DNA, so no DNA is shown, and the CDR3 is as TCRdb lists it. The chain couples TRBV27 to TRBJ1-1; the DNA was not compared with TRBD1, the D call given in the table. The CDR3 region is 11 residues in length, termini included. Germline CDR1 reads MNHEY; CDR2 reads SMNVEV (reference sequence). CDR3 amino acids: CASILGAEAFF.